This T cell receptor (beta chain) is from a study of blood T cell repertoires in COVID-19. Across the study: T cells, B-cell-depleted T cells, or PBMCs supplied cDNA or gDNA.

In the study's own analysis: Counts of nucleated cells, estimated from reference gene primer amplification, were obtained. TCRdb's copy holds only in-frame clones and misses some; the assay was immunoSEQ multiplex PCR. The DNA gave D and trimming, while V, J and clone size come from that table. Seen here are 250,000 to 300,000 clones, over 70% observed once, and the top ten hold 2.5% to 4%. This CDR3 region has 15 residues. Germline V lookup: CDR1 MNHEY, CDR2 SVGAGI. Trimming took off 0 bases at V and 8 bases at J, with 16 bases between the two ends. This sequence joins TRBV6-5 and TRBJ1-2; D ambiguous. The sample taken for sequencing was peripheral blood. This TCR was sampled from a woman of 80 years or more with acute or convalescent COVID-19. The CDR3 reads CASSYSTQVRDGYTF. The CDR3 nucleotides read TGTGCCAGCAGTTACTCGACGCAGGTCCGTGACGGCTACACCTTC.